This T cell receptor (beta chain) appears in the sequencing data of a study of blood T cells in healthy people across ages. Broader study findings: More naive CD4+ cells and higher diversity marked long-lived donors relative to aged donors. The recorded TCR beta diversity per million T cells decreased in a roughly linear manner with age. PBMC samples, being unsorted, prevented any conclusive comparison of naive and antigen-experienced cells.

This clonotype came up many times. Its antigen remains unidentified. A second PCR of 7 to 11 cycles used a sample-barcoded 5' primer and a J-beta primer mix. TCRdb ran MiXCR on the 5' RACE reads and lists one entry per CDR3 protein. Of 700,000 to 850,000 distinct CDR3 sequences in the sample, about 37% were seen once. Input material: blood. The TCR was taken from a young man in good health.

The CDR3, as DNA: TGTGCCAGCACCACAGGGCCTTACGGATCGGCTTTCTTT. Translating it yields CASTTGPYGSAFF. V gene TRBV12-3 or TRBV12-4 combines with J gene TRBJ1-1; D is possibly TRBD1 (6 bases). The ends were cut back, 7 bases at V and 11 bases at J, with 20 bases in the middle. The CDR3 covers 13 residues.